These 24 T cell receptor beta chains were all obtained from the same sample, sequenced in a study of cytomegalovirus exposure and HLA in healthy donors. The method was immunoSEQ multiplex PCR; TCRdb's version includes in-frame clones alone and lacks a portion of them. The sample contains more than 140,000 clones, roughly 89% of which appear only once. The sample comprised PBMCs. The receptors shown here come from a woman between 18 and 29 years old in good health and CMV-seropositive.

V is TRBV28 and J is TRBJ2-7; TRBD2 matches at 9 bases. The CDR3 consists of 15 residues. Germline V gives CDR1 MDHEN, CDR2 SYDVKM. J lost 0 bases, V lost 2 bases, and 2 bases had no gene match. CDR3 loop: CASSLNSGGSYEQYF. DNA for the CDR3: TGTGCCAGCAGTTTAAATAGCGGGGGCTCCTACGAGCAGTACTTC. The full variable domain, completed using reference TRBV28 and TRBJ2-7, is DVKVTQSSRYLVKRTGEKVFLECVQDMDHENMFWYRQDPGLGLRLIYFSYDVKMKEKGDIPEGYSVSREKKERFSLILESASTNQTSMYLCASSLNSGGSYEQYFGPGTRLTVT.

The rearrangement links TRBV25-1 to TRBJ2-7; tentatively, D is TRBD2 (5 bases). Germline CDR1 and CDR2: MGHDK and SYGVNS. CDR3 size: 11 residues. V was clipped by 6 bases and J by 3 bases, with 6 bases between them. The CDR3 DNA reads TGTGCCAGCAGCCGGGACTACGAGCAGTACTTC. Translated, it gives CASSRDYEQYF.

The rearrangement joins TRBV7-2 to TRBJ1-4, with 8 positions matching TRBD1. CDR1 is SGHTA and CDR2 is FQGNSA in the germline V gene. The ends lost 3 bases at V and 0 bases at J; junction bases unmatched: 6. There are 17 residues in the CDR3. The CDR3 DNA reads TGTGCCAGCAGCTTCGACAGGGGAACAGCAACTAATGAAAAACTGTTTTTT. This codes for CASSFDRGTATNEKLFF.

The CDR3 bases are TGTGCCTGTTCCGGGACAGGGTACGAGCAGTACTTC. Translating gives CACSGTGYEQYF. The rearrangement joins TRBV30 to TRBJ2-7; 9 bases align to TRBD1. From germline, CDR1 is GTSNPN and CDR2 SVGIG (reference sequence). This CDR3 comprises 12 residues. Trimming removed 6 bases from V and 4 bases from J; junction bases left unmatched: 4.

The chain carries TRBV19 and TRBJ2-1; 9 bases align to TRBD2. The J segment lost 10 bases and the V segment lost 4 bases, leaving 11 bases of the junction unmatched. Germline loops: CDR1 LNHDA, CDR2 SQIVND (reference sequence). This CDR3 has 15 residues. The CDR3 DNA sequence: TGTGCCAGTAGTACCATAGCGGGAGTAGGCCAGGAGCAGTTCTTC. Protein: CASSTIAGVGQEQFF.

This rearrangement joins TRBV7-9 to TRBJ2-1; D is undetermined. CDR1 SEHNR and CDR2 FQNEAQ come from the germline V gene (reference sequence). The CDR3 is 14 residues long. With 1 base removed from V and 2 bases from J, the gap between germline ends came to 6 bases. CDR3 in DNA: TGTGCCAGCAGCTTAGAGAGCACCTACAATGAGCAGTTCTTC. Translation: CASSLESTYNEQFF.

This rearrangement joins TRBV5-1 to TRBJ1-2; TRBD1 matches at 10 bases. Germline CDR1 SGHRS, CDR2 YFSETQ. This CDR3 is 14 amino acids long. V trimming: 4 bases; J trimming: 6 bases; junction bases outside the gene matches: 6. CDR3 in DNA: TGCGCCAGCAGCCGGGGACAGGGGTTTGATGGCTACACCTTC. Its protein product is CASSRGQGFDGYTF.

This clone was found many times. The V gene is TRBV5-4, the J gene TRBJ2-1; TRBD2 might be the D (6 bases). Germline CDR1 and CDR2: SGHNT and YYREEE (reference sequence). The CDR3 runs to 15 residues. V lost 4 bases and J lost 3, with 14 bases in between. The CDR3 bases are TGTGCCAGCAGCCGAAGCGGGCGCAACTACAATGAGCAGTTCTTC. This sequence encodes CASSRSGRNYNEQFF.

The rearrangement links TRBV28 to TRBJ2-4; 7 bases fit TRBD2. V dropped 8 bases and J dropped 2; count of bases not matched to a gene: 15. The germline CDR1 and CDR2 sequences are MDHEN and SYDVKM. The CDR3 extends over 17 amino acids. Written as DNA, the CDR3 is TGTGCCAGCGGACCTCGGTGGGGGGGAGTAACCAAAAACATTCAGTACTTC. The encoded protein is CASGPRWGGVTKNIQYF.

CDR3 region: CASSDGVRGGSYEQYF. The CDR3 DNA reads as TGTGCCAGCAGTGACGGGGTGAGGGGAGGGTCCTACGAGCAGTACTTC. J is TRBJ2-7 and V is TRBV6-1; 7 bases line up with TRBD2. The germline gives CDR1 MNHNS, CDR2 SASEGT. Unmatched junction bases numbered 9, after V lost 3 bases and J lost 1 base. This CDR3 has 16 amino acids.

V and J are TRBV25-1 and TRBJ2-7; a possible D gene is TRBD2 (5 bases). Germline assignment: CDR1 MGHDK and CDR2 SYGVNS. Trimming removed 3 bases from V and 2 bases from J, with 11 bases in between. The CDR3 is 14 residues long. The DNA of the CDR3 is TGTGCCAGCAGTGACCGGGAAGCCCCCTACGAGCAGTACTTC. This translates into CASSDREAPYEQYF.

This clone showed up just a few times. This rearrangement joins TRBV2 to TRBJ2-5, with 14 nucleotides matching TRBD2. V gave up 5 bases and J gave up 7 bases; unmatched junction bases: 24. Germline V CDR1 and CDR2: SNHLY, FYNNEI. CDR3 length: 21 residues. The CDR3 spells CASSLDRVTSGRAFGGRTQYF. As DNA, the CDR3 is TGTGCCAGCAGTCTCGACAGGGTGACTAGCGGGAGGGCCTTCGGGGGCAGGACCCAGTACTTC. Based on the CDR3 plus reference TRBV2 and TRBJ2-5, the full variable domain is EPEVTQTPSHQVTQMGQEVILRCVPISNHLYFYWYRQILGQKVEFLVSFYNNEISEKSEIFDDQFSVERPDGSNFTLKIRSTKLEDSAMYFCASSLDRVTSGRAFGGRTQYFGPGTRLLVL.

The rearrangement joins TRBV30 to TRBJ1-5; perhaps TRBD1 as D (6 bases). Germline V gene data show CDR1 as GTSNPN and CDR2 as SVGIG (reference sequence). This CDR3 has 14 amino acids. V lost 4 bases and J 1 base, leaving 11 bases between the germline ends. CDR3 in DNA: TGTGCCTGGAACACCGGGACAAGCAATCAGCCCCAGCATTTT. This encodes CAWNTGTSNQPQHF.

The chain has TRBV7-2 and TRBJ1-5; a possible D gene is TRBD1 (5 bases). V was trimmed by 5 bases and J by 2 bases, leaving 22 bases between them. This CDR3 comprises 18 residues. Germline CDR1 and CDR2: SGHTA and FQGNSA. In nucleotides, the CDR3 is TGTGCCAGCAGCCATTGGGGCCGGGGGAGTGTACGCAATCAGCCCCAGCATTTT. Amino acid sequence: CASSHWGRGSVRNQPQHF.

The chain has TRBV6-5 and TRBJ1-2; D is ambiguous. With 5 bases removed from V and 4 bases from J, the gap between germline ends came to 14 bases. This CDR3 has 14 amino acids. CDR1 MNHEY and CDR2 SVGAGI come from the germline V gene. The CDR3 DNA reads TGTGCCAGCAGTAGTTACACGAACCTCTATGGCTACACCTTC. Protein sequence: CASSSYTNLYGYTF.

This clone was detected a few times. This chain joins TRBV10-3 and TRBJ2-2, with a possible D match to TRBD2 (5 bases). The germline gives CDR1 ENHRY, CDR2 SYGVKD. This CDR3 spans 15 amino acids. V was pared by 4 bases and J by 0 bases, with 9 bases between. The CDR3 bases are TGTGCCATCAGTGGCCCGGGATCGAACACCGGGGAGCTGTTTTTT. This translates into CAISGPGSNTGELFF.

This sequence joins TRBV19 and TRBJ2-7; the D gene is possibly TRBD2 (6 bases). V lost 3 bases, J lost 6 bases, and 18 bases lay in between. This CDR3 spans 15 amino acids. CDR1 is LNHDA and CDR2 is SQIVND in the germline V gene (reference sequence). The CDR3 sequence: CASSMTGTYLSEQYF. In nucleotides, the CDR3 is TGTGCCAGTAGTATGACCGGGACTTACCTCTCCGAGCAGTACTTC. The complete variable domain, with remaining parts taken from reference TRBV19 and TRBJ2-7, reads DGGITQSPKYLFRKEGQNVTLSCEQNLNHDAMYWYRQDPGQGLRLIYYSQIVNDFQKGDIAEGYSVSREKKESFPLTVTSAQKNPTAFYLCASSMTGTYLSEQYFGPGTRLTVT.

CDR3 in amino acids: CASTWGGREQFF. As DNA, the CDR3 is TGTGCCAGCACATGGGGGGGAAGGGAGCAGTTCTTC. The chain carries TRBV11-3 and TRBJ2-1, with 7 bases fitting TRBD2. Germline CDR1 is SGHNT and CDR2 is YENEEA. This CDR3 is 12 amino acids long. Losses at the gene ends were 7 bases for V and 10 bases for J; bases not matched to a gene: 7. The whole variable domain, remainder taken from reference TRBV11-3 and TRBJ2-1, is EAGVVQSPRYKIIEKKQPVAFWCNPISGHNTLYWYLQNLGQGPELLIRYENEEAVDDSQLPKDRFSAERLKGVDSTLKIQPAELGDSAVYLCASTWGGREQFFGPGTRLTVL.

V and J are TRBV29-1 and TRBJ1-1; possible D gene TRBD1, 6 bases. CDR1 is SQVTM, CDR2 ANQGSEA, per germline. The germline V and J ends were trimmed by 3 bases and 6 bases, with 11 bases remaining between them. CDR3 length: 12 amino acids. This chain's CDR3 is CSVDRGGSEAFF. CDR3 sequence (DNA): TGCAGCGTTGACAGGGGAGGGTCTGAAGCTTTCTTT.

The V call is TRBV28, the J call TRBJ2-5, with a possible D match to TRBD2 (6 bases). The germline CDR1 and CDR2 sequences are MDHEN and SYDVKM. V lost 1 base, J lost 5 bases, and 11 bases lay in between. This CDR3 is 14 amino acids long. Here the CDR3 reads CASSLFGGRETQYF. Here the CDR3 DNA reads TGTGCCAGCAGTTTATTTGGAGGGCGTGAGACCCAGTACTTC. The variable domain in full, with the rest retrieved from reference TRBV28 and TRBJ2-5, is DVKVTQSSRYLVKRTGEKVFLECVQDMDHENMFWYRQDPGLGLRLIYFSYDVKMKEKGDIPEGYSVSREKKERFSLILESASTNQTSMYLCASSLFGGRETQYFGPGTRLLVL.

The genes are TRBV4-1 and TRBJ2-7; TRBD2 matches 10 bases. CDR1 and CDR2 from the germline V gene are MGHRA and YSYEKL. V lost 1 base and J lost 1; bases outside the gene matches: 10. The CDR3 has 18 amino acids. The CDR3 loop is CASSQVLAGGPSSYEQYF. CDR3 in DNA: TGCGCCAGCAGCCAAGTCTTAGCGGGAGGACCCTCATCCTACGAGCAGTACTTC.

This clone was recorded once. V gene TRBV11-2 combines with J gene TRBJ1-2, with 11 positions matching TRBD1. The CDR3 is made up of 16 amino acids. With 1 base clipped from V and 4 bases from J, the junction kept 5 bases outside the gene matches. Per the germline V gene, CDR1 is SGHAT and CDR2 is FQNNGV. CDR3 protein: CASSLGSGTGGYGYTF. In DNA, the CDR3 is TGTGCCAGCAGCTTAGGGTCCGGGACAGGGGGCTATGGCTACACCTTC.

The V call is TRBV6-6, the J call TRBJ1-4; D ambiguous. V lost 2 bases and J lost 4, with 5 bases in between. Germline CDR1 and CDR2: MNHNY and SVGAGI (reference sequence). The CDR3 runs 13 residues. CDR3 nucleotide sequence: TGTGCCAGCAGTTACCGAGATAATGAAAAACTGTTTTTT. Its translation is CASSYRDNEKLFF.

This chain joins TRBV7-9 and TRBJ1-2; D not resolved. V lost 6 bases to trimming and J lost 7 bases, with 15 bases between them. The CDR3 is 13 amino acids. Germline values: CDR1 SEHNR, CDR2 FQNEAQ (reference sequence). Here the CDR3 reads CASSQAMESGYTF. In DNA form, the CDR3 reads TGTGCCAGCAGTCAAGCCATGGAGTCTGGCTACACCTTC.